This paragraph reports one T cell receptor beta chain. The antigen is not known. This CDR3 contains 11 residues. The germline gives CDR1 MNHEY, CDR2 SVGAGI. The germline V and J ends were trimmed by 6 bases and 4 bases, with 7 bases remaining between them. This record belongs to a study of cytomegalovirus exposure and HLA in healthy donors. Study-level results: Exclusion applied to some V segments, including TRBV6-2 and TRBV6-3, as they were indistinguishable. The authors reported that TCR beta sequences could predict HLA-A and HLA-B alleles. These predictions were accurate for most subjects in the first cohort. A link between a missense DCLRE1C variant and TCR beta V- and J-gene trimming emerged from a later analysis. Across donors, sequencing depth was assumed by presence/absence analyses to be roughly uniform.

This PCR relied on a set of 60 Vbeta primers and 13 Jbeta primers. Sequencing was performed with immunoSEQ multiplex PCR; in TCRdb, only in-frame clones are kept and a portion is missing. The sample yields 100,000 to 150,000 clones, approximately 67% seen once. The TCR sequence derives from a man aged 18 to 30 in good health and CMV-seronegative. Sample: PBMCs. This chain uses TRBV6-5 with TRBJ2-7; tentatively, D is TRBD1 (5 bases). The CDR3 is CASRQGYEQYF. CDR3 bases: TGTGCCAGCAGGCAGGGTTACGAGCAGTACTTC.